This TCR beta chain is from a study of response to subunit inactivated influenza vaccine. Study results and caveats: New T cells are recruited in small numbers by each seasonal influenza vaccination, according to the authors' suggestion.

One entry per CDR3 protein, called by TCRdb with MiXCR from the RT-PCR reads. This sample has 600,000 to 850,000 distinct CDR3 sequences, with 11% to 15% found just once. A remark on this clonotype: What it recognizes is unknown.

This CDR3 spans 13 amino acids. Trimming stripped 3 bases from V and 2 bases from J, with 9 bases between. CDR1 and CDR2 from the germline V gene are SGHRS and YFSETQ. The TCR was taken from a man in his fifties or sixties who received an inactivated influenza vaccine. The chain employs TRBV5-1 and TRBJ2-7, with D possibly TRBD1 on 5 matching bases. Sequencing was performed on PBMCs from blood, taken less than 15 days before vaccination. The CDR3 DNA follows: TGCGCCAGCAGCTGGGGCAACACCTACGAGCAGTACTTC. It yields the protein CASSWGNTYEQYF.